The 5 T cell receptor beta chains presented below share a single source sample, sequenced in a study of T cells after yellow fever vaccination. TCRdb reprocessed the 5' RACE reads via MiXCR and lists one record per CDR3 protein. The sample records around 250,000 distinct CDR3 sequences, less than 8.5% being singletons. This material consisted of CD4+ T cells sorted from PBMCs, taken 15 days after the yellow fever booster vaccination. Every receptor here comes from a man between 25 and 39 years old who received the YFV17D yellow fever vaccine.

This clonotype has ten or more counts. The CDR3 nucleotides are TGCAGTGCTAGCCTAGCGGGAGGGTGGCAGTTCTTC. This encodes CSASLAGGWQFF. This rearrangement joins TRBV20-1 to TRBJ2-1, with 12 bases that match TRBD2. The CDR3 is 12 amino acids. V shed 3 bases and J 12 bases; nucleotides not matched to a gene: 3. Germline V CDR1 and CDR2: DFQATT, SNEGSKA (reference sequence).

The gene calls are TRBV5-1 and TRBJ2-7; D uncertain. From germline, CDR1 is SGHRS and CDR2 YFSETQ. Trimming removed 2 bases from V and 6 bases from J, with 12 bases in between. The CDR3 runs to 13 residues. This chain's CDR3 is CASSLGFPLEQYF. The CDR3 DNA is TGCGCCAGCAGCTTAGGATTTCCCCTCGAGCAGTACTTC. The variable domain in full, completed from reference TRBV5-1 and TRBJ2-7, reads KAGVTQTPRYLIKTRGQQVTLSCSPISGHRSVSWYQQTPGQGLQFLFEYFSETQRNKGNFPGRFSGRQFSNSRSEMNVSTLELGDSALYLCASSLGFPLEQYFGPGTRLTVT.

This clonotype was seen repeatedly, ten times or more. DNA of the CDR3: TGTGCCAGCTCACCTAAGAGGGGCGCGGGAGCTTTCTTT. The encoded protein is CASSPKRGAGAFF. The rearrangement uses TRBV18 and TRBJ1-1, with D maybe TRBD1 (5 bases). Trimming pared 3 bases from V and 10 bases from J, leaving 15 bases between. CDR3 length: 13 residues. Germline V gene data show CDR1 as KGHSH and CDR2 as LQKENI.

This clonotype was detected a few times. The chain employs TRBV27 and TRBJ1-1; D unclear. The V end was cut by 0 bases, the J end by 8 bases, with 10 bases between. Looked up from germline, CDR1 is MNHEY and CDR2 is SMNVEV (reference sequence). This CDR3 comprises 13 residues. DNA of the CDR3: TGTGCCAGCAGTTTATCTCGGACCGGGGAAGCTTTCTTT. It encodes CASSLSRTGEAFF.

This sequence joins TRBV14 and TRBJ2-7, with 9 bases fitting TRBD1. The germline CDR1 and CDR2 sequences are SGHDN and FVKESK. This CDR3 has 19 amino acids. The J segment lost 2 bases and the V segment lost 4 bases, leaving 18 bases of the junction unmatched. CDR3 bases: TGTGCCAGCAGCCCTACGCCGGGACAGGGAATCGGTAGAGCCTACGAGCAGTACTTC. Amino acids: CASSPTPGQGIGRAYEQYF.